This TCR beta chain was recovered during a study of blood T cell repertoires in COVID-19. Looking at the study overall: Sites in the United States, Italy and Spain provided acute and convalescent COVID-19 samples. Sources were T cells, B-cell-depleted T cells, or PBMCs; the material itself was cDNA or gDNA.

This CDR3 has 15 amino acids. CDR1 MNHEY and CDR2 SMNVEV come from the germline V gene (reference sequence). V shed 0 bases and J shed 3 bases, with 9 bases lying between them. TCRdb's table, derived via immunoSEQ multiplex PCR, lists solely in-frame clones and lacks some. The sample lists fewer than 400,000 clones; roughly 90% were seen once. Seattle patients were enrolled during active infection and followed longitudinally. The material sequenced was peripheral blood. The sequence came from a woman in her 30s with COVID-19, enrolled during active disease. V is TRBV27 and J is TRBJ2-1; perhaps TRBD2 as D (6 bases). The CDR3 sequence is CASSLSGGNYNEQFF. In nucleotides, the CDR3 is TGTGCCAGCAGTTTATCCGGGGGAAACTACAATGAGCAGTTCTTC.